Below, one TCR beta chain is given with its context. Authors' methods: The authors estimated nucleated cell counts from reference gene primer amplification. The data were produced by immunoSEQ multiplex PCR, yet TCRdb's version contains in-frame clones alone and is incomplete. V, J and clone size were drawn from that table, and D and trimming were deduced from the DNA. Among 20,000 to 25,000 clones listed, roughly 83% were seen once. The sample is drawn from a study of blood T cell repertoires in COVID-19. Study-level background: The study drew acute and convalescent COVID-19 samples from the United States, Italy and Spain. The cDNA or gDNA used as material had been derived from T cells, B-cell-depleted T cells, or PBMCs.

CDR3 size: 14 residues. CDR1 is GTSNPN and CDR2 is SVGIG in the germline V gene (reference sequence). Trimming removed 3 bases from V and 4 bases from J, with 15 bases in between. Source material: peripheral blood. This chain connects TRBV30 to TRBJ2-5; possible D gene TRBD2, 6 bases. The TCR was taken from a middle-aged man with acute or convalescent COVID-19. CDR3 residues: CAWRYGGPSETQYF. DNA for the CDR3: TGTGCCTGGAGGTACGGAGGGCCTTCAGAGACCCAGTACTTC.